One and the same sample provided the 17 T cell receptor beta chains below, sequenced in a study of beta chain features in type 1 diabetes. No cognate antigen is known for these TCRs. Expressed TCRB transcripts were sequenced, since all the RNA that had been isolated was reverse transcribed. This table comes from immunoSEQ multiplex PCR, and its TCRdb copy is limited to in-frame clones, with some not included. The sample holds around 45,000 clones, 35% to 55% seen once. Whole-study results and caveats: In every one of the four CD4+ subsets, TCRB CDR3s were moderately but significantly shorter in Type 1 diabetes patients.

Specimen: stem cell memory CD4+ T cells from blood. These receptor sequences come from a man in his thirties or forties with type 1 diabetes.

This clone was found a few times. This rearrangement joins TRBV5-6 to TRBJ2-7, with TRBD1 matching over 8 bases. Germline values: CDR1 SGHDT, CDR2 YYEEEE. V shed 2 bases, J shed 5 bases, and the junction held 9 bases outside the gene matches. This CDR3 contains 15 residues. CDR3 protein: CASSFFDRGRNEQYF. The CDR3 DNA follows: TGTGCCAGCAGCTTTTTCGACAGGGGAAGAAACGAGCAGTACTTC. The variable domain in full, with the rest retrieved from reference TRBV5-6 and TRBJ2-7, is DAGVTQSPTHLIKTRGQQVTLRCSPKSGHDTVSWYQQALGQGPQFIFQYYEEEERQRGNFPDRFSGHQFPNYSSELNVNALLLGDSALYLCASSFFDRGRNEQYFGPGTRLTVT.

This clone was recorded a few times. The J gene is TRBJ2-3, the V gene TRBV6-6, with TRBD2 matching over 9 bases. This CDR3 has 14 residues. Germline trimming cut 8 bases from V and 4 bases from J; bases unmatched to any gene: 7. Germline CDR1 is MNHNY and CDR2 is SVGAGI (reference sequence). The CDR3 DNA follows: TGTGCCAGCTTAGCGGGAGAGTCCCCAGATACGCAGTATTTT. Translated: CASLAGESPDTQYF.

The rearrangement links TRBV5-1 to TRBJ2-1; 11 nucleotides align to TRBD2. Looked up from germline, CDR1 is SGHRS and CDR2 is YFSETQ. There are 15 residues in the CDR3. V dropped 4 bases and J dropped 3; count of bases not matched to a gene: 3. The CDR3, as DNA: TGCGCCAGCAGCCCTGGGACTAGCGGCTACAATGAGCAGTTCTTC. Translation: CASSPGTSGYNEQFF.

This clone was counted only a few times. The gene calls are TRBV27 and TRBJ2-2; TRBD1 matches 9 bases. Per the germline V gene, CDR1 is MNHEY and CDR2 is SMNVEV (reference sequence). The CDR3 is 14 residues long. V shed 5 bases and J 4 bases; nucleotides not matched to a gene: 2. CDR3 residues: CASSGTGFTGELFF. The CDR3 DNA follows: TGTGCCAGCAGTGGGACAGGGTTCACCGGGGAGCTGTTTTTT.

The chain employs TRBV7-9 and TRBJ1-5; D may be TRBD1 (6 bases). Trimming cost V 5 bases and J 5 bases, with 10 bases left between them. The CDR3 runs 13 residues. CDR1 SEHNR and CDR2 FQNEAQ come from the germline V gene (reference sequence). CDR3 amino acids: CASSTTGYQPQHF. The CDR3, as DNA: TGTGCCAGCAGCACGACAGGCTATCAGCCCCAGCATTTT.

This clone appeared once. The chain uses TRBV6-5 and TRBJ1-5; 7 positions match TRBD1. The CDR3 spans 13 residues. Germline-derived CDR1 and CDR2 are MNHEY and SVGAGI. The junction had 6 bases not matched to a gene; V was cut back by 6 bases and J by 7 bases. CDR3 nucleotides: TGTGCCAGCAGCTATAACAGGGGCCAGCCCCAGCATTTT. Translating gives CASSYNRGQPQHF.

V usage is TRBV20-1 and J usage is TRBJ1-1; D is ambiguous. The V end was cut by 3 bases, the J end by 10 bases, with 9 bases between. Germline CDR1 is DFQATT and CDR2 is SNEGSKA (reference sequence). The CDR3 consists of 10 residues. The CDR3 DNA sequence: TGCAGTGCTAGGTCTCGAGGAGCTTTCTTT. Protein sequence: CSARSRGAFF.

The rearrangement joins TRBV5-4 to TRBJ2-1, with 8 positions matching TRBD2. Trimming cost V 4 bases and J 0 bases; bases outside gene matches: 3. This CDR3 has 15 amino acids. Looked up from germline, CDR1 is SGHNT and CDR2 is YYREEE (reference sequence). CDR3 residues: CASSAGGVSYNEQFF. Here the CDR3 DNA reads TGTGCCAGCAGCGCGGGGGGCGTCTCCTACAATGAGCAGTTCTTC. The full variable domain, its missing parts supplied by reference TRBV5-4 and TRBJ2-1, is ETGVTQSPTHLIKTRGQQVTLRCSSQSGHNTVSWYQQALGQGPQFIFQYYREEENGRGNFPPRFSGLQFPNYSSELNVNALELDDSALYLCASSAGGVSYNEQFFGPGTRLTVL.

This chain links TRBV4-1 with TRBJ1-5, with TRBD1 as a possible D gene (6 bases). Germline V CDR1 and CDR2: MGHRA, YSYEKL. V gave up 5 bases and J gave up 3 bases, with 20 bases separating them. The CDR3 runs 17 residues. DNA for the CDR3: TGCGCCAGCAGCATTATCCCCGGGACAACCCTCAATCAGCCCCAGCATTTT. Translation gives CASSIIPGTTLNQPQHF.

The chain joins TRBV18 to TRBJ1-1; 9 positions agree with TRBD1. V was clipped by 3 bases and J by 7 bases; unmatched bases: 3. This CDR3 has 13 amino acids. Germline V lookup: CDR1 KGHSH, CDR2 LQKENI. CDR3 sequence: CASSPQDRGEAFF. The CDR3 coding sequence is TGTGCCAGCTCACCCCAGGACAGGGGTGAAGCTTTCTTT.

This clone turned up a few times. This chain uses TRBV29-1 with TRBJ1-1; D possibly corresponds to TRBD1 (6 bases). The CDR3 spans 13 residues. Looked up from germline, CDR1 is SQVTM and CDR2 is ANQGSEA. Trimming left V 6 bases short and J 0 bases short, with 11 bases between. The CDR3 region is CSVTGHLNTEAFF. The CDR3 nucleotides read TGCAGCGTGACGGGACATCTGAACACTGAAGCTTTCTTT.

This clone was observed a few times. This chain links TRBV6-5 with TRBJ2-3; D is undetermined. V lost 0 bases and J 0 bases, leaving 10 bases between the germline ends. CDR3 size: 16 residues. Germline values: CDR1 MNHEY, CDR2 SVGAGI. Written as DNA, the CDR3 is TGTGCCAGCAGTTACTCGTTAACAGCTAGCACAGATACGCAGTATTTT. This gives the protein CASSYSLTASTDTQYF.

The J gene is TRBJ2-2, the V gene TRBV19, with D perhaps TRBD1 (6 bases). V dropped 5 bases and J dropped 5 bases, with 21 bases sitting between them. The CDR3 contains 17 residues. CDR1 and CDR2 (germline): LNHDA, SQIVND (reference sequence). The DNA of the CDR3 is TGTGCCAGTAGTCTCTGGGGGCTGAGAGGATGGACCGGGGAGCTGTTTTTT. Its translation: CASSLWGLRGWTGELFF.

J is TRBJ2-4 and V is TRBV27; the match to TRBD2 covers 12 bases. V gave up 5 bases and J gave up 5 bases; unmatched junction bases: 13. The CDR3 is 18 residues long. CDR1 MNHEY and CDR2 SMNVEV come from the germline V gene (reference sequence). The CDR3 spells CASSPTGLAGRIQNIQYF. The CDR3 DNA follows: TGTGCCAGCAGTCCGACAGGACTAGCGGGAAGGATCCAAAACATTCAGTACTTC.

Only a few counts were recorded for this clone. This chain connects TRBV21-1 to TRBJ1-2. TRBV21-1 is labeled a pseudogene. CDR3 size: 15 residues. The CDR3 sequence: CASSKTRGAAYGYTF. The CDR3 DNA sequence: TGTGCCAGCAGCAAAACACGGGGGGCGGCCTATGGCTACACCTTC.

This clone turned up a few times. The J gene is TRBJ2-5, the V gene TRBV28; the D gene is possibly TRBD2 (5 bases). The CDR3 sequence is 14 residues long. In germline, CDR1 is MDHEN, CDR2 SYDVKM. Trimming stripped 5 bases from V and 4 bases from J, with 14 bases between. In nucleotides, the CDR3 is TGTGCCAGCAGTATAGACATAGGGAGAGAGACCCAGTACTTC. The encoded protein is CASSIDIGRETQYF.

The chain has TRBV13 and TRBJ1-1; D not certain. Germline V lookup: CDR1 PRHDT, CDR2 FYEKMQ (reference sequence). The CDR3 covers 13 residues. Trimming took 2 bases from V and 6 from J, leaving 10 bases between them. The CDR3 DNA is TGTGCCAGCAGCTTAAGCCCCCGCTCTGAAGCTTTCTTT. Protein product: CASSLSPRSEAFF.